A single sample is the source of the 29 T cell receptor beta chains below, sequenced in a study of radiotherapy plus CTLA-4 blockade in lung cancer. Assay: immunoSEQ multiplex PCR; the TCRdb copy retains only in-frame clones and omits some. This sample has fewer than 140,000 clones; approximately 87% occur once, and the top ten carry over 2%. The sequences come from peripheral blood, collected from a patient treated with radiotherapy plus ipilimumab. These receptors were collected from a human donor with non-small cell lung cancer that progressed on radiotherapy plus ipilimumab. Some clones in this sample may be carry-over from other donors' samples.

This clone was counted once. The CDR3 here is CASGLVSRLSGGDLDTQYF. DNA of the CDR3: TGTGCTAGTGGTTTGGTATCTAGATTGAGCGGGGGGGATCTAGATACGCAGTATTTT. This chain joins TRBV12-5 and TRBJ2-3, with TRBD2 identical over 10 bases. The CDR3 has 19 amino acids. Germline CDR1 is LGHNT and CDR2 is FRNRAP. The junction had 14 bases not matched to a gene; V was cut back by 0 bases and J by 5 bases.

This clone was seen a single time. The chain carries TRBV6-5 and TRBJ1-2; a weak D match, TRBD1 (6 bases). The CDR3 is 15 amino acids. The V and J ends lost 0 bases and 4 bases respectively, with 12 bases between them. CDR1 is MNHEY and CDR2 is SVGAGI in the germline V gene. The CDR3 reads CASSYSNQGPYGYTF. The CDR3, as DNA: TGTGCCAGCAGTTACTCGAATCAGGGGCCCTATGGCTACACCTTC.

The chain links TRBV2 to TRBJ2-3, with D possibly being TRBD2 (6 bases). V was trimmed by 8 bases and J by 0 bases, leaving 12 bases between them. There are 14 residues in the CDR3. Looked up from germline, CDR1 is SNHLY and CDR2 is FYNNEI. The CDR3 DNA reads TGTGCCAGCCTTAGCGGATCTAGCACAGATACGCAGTATTTT. Translating it yields CASLSGSSTDTQYF. Based on the CDR3 plus reference TRBV2 and TRBJ2-3, the full variable domain is EPEVTQTPSHQVTQMGQEVILRCVPISNHLYFYWYRQILGQKVEFLVSFYNNEISEKSEIFDDQFSVERPDGSNFTLKIRSTKLEDSAMYFCASLSGSSTDTQYFGPGTRLTVL.

The chain employs TRBV10-3 and TRBJ2-3; TRBD2 matches 7 bases. The CDR3 is made up of 13 amino acids. Germline assignment: CDR1 ENHRY and CDR2 SYGVKD. With 4 bases clipped from V and 3 bases from J, the junction kept 1 base outside the gene matches. CDR3 sequence reads: CAISAGGTDTQYF. CDR3 nucleotides: TGTGCCATCAGTGCGGGGGGAACAGATACGCAGTATTTT.

This chain joins TRBV5-4 and TRBJ1-1; the D is unclear. Germline lookup yields CDR1 SGHNT and CDR2 YYREEE (reference sequence). Trimming pared 1 base from V and 0 bases from J, leaving 10 bases between. The CDR3 spans 15 residues. Written as DNA, the CDR3 is TGTGCCAGCAGCTTGTTCGGGCAGTTGAACACTGAAGCTTTCTTT. Amino acids: CASSLFGQLNTEAFF.

This chain connects TRBV10-3 to TRBJ2-7; perhaps TRBD1 as D (6 bases). Germline V lookup: CDR1 ENHRY, CDR2 SYGVKD. This CDR3 contains 14 residues. V was pared by 7 bases and J by 0 bases, with 13 bases between. The CDR3 sequence is CAINAQGRSYEQYF. In nucleotides, the CDR3 is TGTGCCATCAATGCACAGGGACGCTCCTACGAGCAGTACTTC.

This clone was found once. This sequence joins TRBV4-1 and TRBJ1-1; D is unclear. The V end was cut by 4 bases, the J end by 0 bases, with 12 bases between. The CDR3 sequence is 15 residues long. From germline, CDR1 is MGHRA and CDR2 YSYEKL. The CDR3 coding sequence is TGCGCCAGCAGCCCATACTCGACCGTGAACACTGAAGCTTTCTTT. It is translated as CASSPYSTVNTEAFF.

A remark on this clone: A junction end diverges from the germline sequence, so it may reflect a read error. J is TRBJ1-5 and V is TRBV27; perhaps TRBD1 as D (5 bases). The CDR3 has 15 residues. Per the germline V gene, CDR1 is MNHEY and CDR2 is SMNVEV (reference sequence). CDR3 protein: CASTPPWGTNHPQHF. The CDR3 DNA reads as TGTGCCAGCACACCCCCCTGGGGCACCAATCATCCCCAGCATTTT.

This chain connects TRBV5-4 to TRBJ2-7; 9 nucleotides align to TRBD2. Germline assignment: CDR1 SGHNT and CDR2 YYREEE (reference sequence). Trimming cost V 3 bases and J 6 bases; bases outside gene matches: 7. This CDR3 comprises 14 residues. The CDR3 nucleotides read TGTGCCAGCAGCTCGCGGGGGGGCCCTCTCGAGCAGTACTTC. This codes for CASSSRGGPLEQYF.

V is TRBV5-1 and J is TRBJ1-5; no definite D call. The germline gives CDR1 SGHRS, CDR2 YFSETQ. The length of the CDR3 is 16 residues. Trimming took off 4 bases at V and 0 bases at J, with 14 bases between the two ends. The CDR3 loop reads CASSVAGSYSNQPQHF. The CDR3 coding sequence is TGCGCCAGCAGCGTGGCGGGCTCTTATAGCAATCAGCCCCAGCATTTT.

CDR3 sequence: CASSASGAHTQYF. The CDR3 DNA reads as TGTGCCAGCAGTGCCTCAGGGGCACATACGCAGTATTTT. The chain couples TRBV6-5 to TRBJ2-3; TRBD1 is a possible D gene (6 bases). CDR1 is MNHEY, CDR2 SVGAGI, per germline. V was cut by 5 bases and J by 7 bases, with 13 bases left in between. The CDR3 spans 13 residues.

The chain combines TRBV10-3 with TRBJ2-7; no reliable D call. This CDR3 has 14 amino acids. Germline loops: CDR1 ENHRY, CDR2 SYGVKD. The V end was cut by 3 bases, the J end by 0 bases, with 9 bases between. CDR3 nucleotide sequence: TGTGCCATCAGTGACCCCGGCAGCTCCTACGAGCAGTACTTC. This encodes CAISDPGSSYEQYF.

The chain carries TRBV6-1 and TRBJ2-7; TRBD1 matches 7 bases. J gave up 2 bases and V 7 bases, and 11 bases lay outside the gene matches. Germline V gene lookup returns CDR1 MNHNS and CDR2 SASEGT. The CDR3 runs 15 residues. CDR3 nucleotide sequence: TGTGCCAGCAAAACCCTGGGACAGCTCACCTACGAGCAGTACTTC. Its translation is CASKTLGQLTYEQYF.

The chain has TRBV2 and TRBJ2-5, with 9 bases aligning to TRBD2. V was clipped by 2 bases and J by 3 bases; unmatched bases: 4. Germline V gives CDR1 SNHLY, CDR2 FYNNEI. The CDR3 runs 15 residues. CDR3 bases: TGTGCCAGCAGTGAAATGTTAGCGGGGGAAGAGACCCAGTACTTC. Translated: CASSEMLAGEETQYF.

The genes are TRBV18 and TRBJ1-3; TRBD1 aligns across 7 bases. The CDR3 contains 15 residues. Trimming cost V 1 base and J 3 bases; bases outside gene matches: 3. Per germline, CDR1 KGHSH and CDR2 LQKENI. CDR3 DNA sequence: TGTGCCAGCTCACCACGACAGGGAGTTGGAAACACCATATATTTT. Amino acids: CASSPRQGVGNTIYF.

This rearrangement joins TRBV10-3 to TRBJ1-4; D gene uncertain. CDR1 is ENHRY, CDR2 SYGVKD, per germline. With 0 bases removed from V and 6 bases from J, the gap between germline ends came to 11 bases. This CDR3 has 15 residues. CDR3 amino acids: CAISESMELHEKLFF. The DNA of the CDR3 is TGTGCCATCAGTGAGTCGATGGAATTACATGAAAAACTGTTTTTT.

The V gene is TRBV11-2, the J gene TRBJ1-1; no clear D. This CDR3 is built from 15 residues. In germline, CDR1 is SGHAT, CDR2 FQNNGV. Between the trimmed V and J ends, which lost 1 base and 2 bases, there was a span of 11 bases. CDR3 loop: CASSLVWPLNTEAFF. CDR3 sequence (DNA): TGTGCCAGCAGCTTAGTATGGCCCCTTAACACTGAAGCTTTCTTT.

The chain couples TRBV9 to TRBJ1-1; D perhaps matches TRBD1 (6 bases). Trimming cost V 0 bases and J 0 bases, with 12 bases left between them. CDR1 SGDLS and CDR2 YYNGEE come from the germline V gene. The CDR3 is made up of 16 amino acids. DNA of the CDR3: TGTGCCAGCAGCGTAGTCGGGGGCTACATGAACACTGAAGCTTTCTTT. It encodes CASSVVGGYMNTEAFF.

V and J are TRBV5-1 and TRBJ1-6; possible D gene TRBD1, 5 bases. Germline CDR1 is SGHRS and CDR2 is YFSETQ. This CDR3 has 17 amino acids. Deletions cut 4 bases from V and 4 bases from J, with 18 bases between. The CDR3 coding sequence is TGCGCCAGCAGCGCCAGGGCAGGGATAGCATATAATTCACCCCTCCACTTT. Translated: CASSARAGIAYNSPLHF.

V is TRBV9 and J is TRBJ2-7; maybe TRBD1 (6 bases). The CDR3 has 16 residues. The V end lost 0 bases, the J end lost 3 bases, and 16 bases lay between the germline ends. Germline values: CDR1 SGDLS, CDR2 YYNGEE. The CDR3 DNA reads as TGTGCCAGCAGCGTAGTTTCAGGGGTTGGAATCTACGAGCAGTACTTC. Amino acid sequence: CASSVVSGVGIYEQYF.

The chain recombines TRBV7-9 with TRBJ1-2; 8 positions match TRBD1. V lost 5 bases, J lost 0 bases, and 8 bases stayed unmatched. CDR3 length equals 16 residues. From germline, CDR1 is SEHNR and CDR2 FQNEAQ (reference sequence). The CDR3 DNA sequence: TGTGCCAGCAGCCTGGACAGGGCAGCCGCTAACTATGGCTACACCTTC. It codes for CASSLDRAAANYGYTF.

The CDR3 reads CAISESPGGGLGGYTF. CDR3 coding DNA: TGTGCCATCAGTGAGTCACCCGGCGGGGGGCTTGGTGGCTACACCTTC. The rearrangement uses TRBV10-3 and TRBJ1-2, with a tentative D call TRBD1 (6 bases). Germline V gene lookup returns CDR1 ENHRY and CDR2 SYGVKD. Trimming removed 0 bases at V and 7 bases at J, with 18 bases between. The CDR3 has 16 amino acids.

This clone was counted a few times. The chain joins TRBV6-4 to TRBJ2-2; D gene uncertain. CDR1 MRHNA and CDR2 SNTAGT come from the germline V gene. Trimming shortened V by 0 bases and J by 3 bases, and 8 bases separated the two germline ends. The CDR3 is made up of 15 amino acids. The CDR3 nucleotides read TGTGCCAGCAGTGACTCAAGTTTAGACACCGGGGAGCTGTTTTTT. Protein sequence: CASSDSSLDTGELFF.

The chain combines TRBV7-9 with TRBJ1-3; D is unclear. CDR1 is SEHNR, CDR2 FQNEAQ, per germline (reference sequence). V shed 1 base and J shed 0 bases, with 7 bases lying between them. There are 15 residues in the CDR3. CDR3 region: CASSLDLSSGNTIYF. As DNA, the CDR3 is TGTGCCAGCAGCTTAGATCTAAGCTCTGGAAACACCATATATTTT.

CDR3 coding DNA: TGTGCCAGCACGAGAGGGGATGGCTACACCTTC. Encoded protein: CASTRGDGYTF. The chain recombines TRBV6-6 with TRBJ1-2; maybe TRBD1 (5 bases). In germline, CDR1 is MNHNY, CDR2 SVGAGI (reference sequence). V lost 7 bases to trimming and J lost 6 bases, with 9 bases between them. The CDR3 length is 11 residues.

The chain has TRBV6-5 and TRBJ1-5, with TRBD1 as a possible D gene (6 bases). This CDR3 contains 13 residues. Germline V gene data show CDR1 as MNHEY and CDR2 as SVGAGI. Trimming removed 4 bases from V and 7 bases from J, with 11 bases in between. The CDR3 nucleotides are TGTGCCAGCAGTTGGACAGCCGTCCAGCCCCAGCATTTT. Residues: CASSWTAVQPQHF.

This clone turned up a few times. This chain links TRBV20-1 with TRBJ1-2; maybe TRBD1 (5 bases). The CDR3 runs 11 residues. The germline CDR1 and CDR2 sequences are DFQATT and SNEGSKA (reference sequence). The CDR3 DNA sequence: TGCGGGGGATCCCATAACTATGGCTACACCTTC. Protein: CGGSHNYGYTF.

This clone was seen a handful of times. The chain uses TRBV5-8 and TRBJ2-7, with 12 bases matching TRBD1. Germline assignment: CDR1 SGHTS and CDR2 YDEGEE. CDR3 length: 16 residues. V shed 3 bases, J shed 4 bases, and the junction held 8 bases outside the gene matches. Written as DNA, the CDR3 is TGTGCCAGCAGCTCCGGGACAGGGGGCGCGGGGTACGAGCAGTACTTC. As protein: CASSSGTGGAGYEQYF.

This rearrangement joins TRBV7-9 to TRBJ2-7; D might be TRBD1 (6 bases). Germline V gene sequence: CDR1 SEHNR, CDR2 FQNEAQ (reference sequence). CDR3 length: 16 amino acids. Between the trimmed V and J ends, which lost 0 bases and 0 bases, there was a span of 12 bases. The CDR3 protein is CASSLADRSGSYEQYF. For the CDR3, the DNA is TGTGCCAGCAGCTTAGCCGACAGGTCCGGCTCCTACGAGCAGTACTTC.